The clone carrying this T cell receptor (beta chain) was recorded many times. Antigen specificity is unknown. The source of the sample is a study of T cell repertoires in cytomegalovirus infection. Study information: Carrying CMV and the relevant HLA type showed in public TCR beta signatures.

Overall study results and limits: The study found HLA-C-restricted CMV-specific TCR beta clonotypes dominating the ex vivo response. Summed public TCR beta family frequency identified CMV carriers bearing the relevant HLA.

Per germline, CDR1 SGHAT and CDR2 FQNNGV. This CDR3 spans 15 amino acids. V was clipped by 0 bases and J by 9 bases, with 17 bases between them. Via MiXCR, TCRdb re-called the reads, giving one row per CDR3 protein. In the table there are almost 500,000 distinct CDR3 sequences, 11% of which are singletons. V gene TRBV11-2 combines with J gene TRBJ1-2; no definite D call. The source of this sequence is a human donor in good health (CMV status not recorded). Some clones in this sample may be carry-over from other donors' samples. Sequencing input: PBMCs. CDR3 region: CASSLDSVLTSSYTF. The CDR3 region has the DNA TGTGCCAGCAGCTTAGATTCGGTCCTAACCTCAAGCTACACCTTC.